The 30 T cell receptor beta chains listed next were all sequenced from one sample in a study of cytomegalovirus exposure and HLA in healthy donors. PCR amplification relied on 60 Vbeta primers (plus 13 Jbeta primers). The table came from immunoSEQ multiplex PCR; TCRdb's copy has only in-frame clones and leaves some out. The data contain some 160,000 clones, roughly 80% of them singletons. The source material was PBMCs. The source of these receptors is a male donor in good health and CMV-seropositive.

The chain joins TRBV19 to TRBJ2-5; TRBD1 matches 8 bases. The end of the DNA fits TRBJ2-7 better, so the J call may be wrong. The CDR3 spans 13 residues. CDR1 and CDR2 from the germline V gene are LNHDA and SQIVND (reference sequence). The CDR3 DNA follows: TGTGCCAGTAGTTCGTGGACAGGGCACGAGCAGTACTTC. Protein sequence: CASSSWTGHEQYF.

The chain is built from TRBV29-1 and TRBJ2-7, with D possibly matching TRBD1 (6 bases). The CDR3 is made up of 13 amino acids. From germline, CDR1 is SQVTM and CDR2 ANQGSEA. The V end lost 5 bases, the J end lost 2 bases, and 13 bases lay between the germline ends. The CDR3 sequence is CSVSKQGAYEQYF. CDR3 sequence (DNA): TGCAGCGTTTCGAAACAGGGAGCCTACGAGCAGTACTTC.

The CDR3 protein is CAWSVLPFWGYTF. As DNA, the CDR3 is TGTGCCTGGAGTGTACTACCCTTTTGGGGCTACACCTTC. The V call is TRBV30, the J call TRBJ1-2; no clear D. The CDR3 extends over 13 amino acids. Germline values: CDR1 GTSNPN, CDR2 SVGIG (reference sequence). V was pared by 0 bases and J by 8 bases, with 13 bases between.

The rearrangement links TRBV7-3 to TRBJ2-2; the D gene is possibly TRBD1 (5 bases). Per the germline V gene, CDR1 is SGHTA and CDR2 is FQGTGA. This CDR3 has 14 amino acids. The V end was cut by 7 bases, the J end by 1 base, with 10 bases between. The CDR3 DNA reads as TGTGCCAGCACGCCCGGACAGAACACCGGGGAGCTGTTTTTT. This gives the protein CASTPGQNTGELFF.

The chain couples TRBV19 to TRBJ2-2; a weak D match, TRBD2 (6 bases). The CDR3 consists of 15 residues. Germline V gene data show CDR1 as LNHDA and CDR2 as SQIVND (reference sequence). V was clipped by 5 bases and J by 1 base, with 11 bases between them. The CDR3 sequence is CASSAGLLNTGELFF. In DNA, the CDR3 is TGTGCCAGTAGTGCGGGACTTTTGAACACCGGGGAGCTGTTTTTT.

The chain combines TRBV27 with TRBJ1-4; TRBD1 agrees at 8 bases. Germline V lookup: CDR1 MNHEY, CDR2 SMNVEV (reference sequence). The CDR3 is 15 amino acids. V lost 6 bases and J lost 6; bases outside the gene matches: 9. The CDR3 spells CASSLRGPLDEKLFF. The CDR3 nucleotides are TGTGCCAGCAGCCTCAGGGGGCCCTTAGATGAAAAACTGTTTTTT.

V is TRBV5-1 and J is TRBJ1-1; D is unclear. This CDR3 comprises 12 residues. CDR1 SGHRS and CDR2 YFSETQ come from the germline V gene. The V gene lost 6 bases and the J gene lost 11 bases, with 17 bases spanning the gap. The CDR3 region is CASITEGRMAFF. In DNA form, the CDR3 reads TGCGCCAGCATTACAGAGGGTAGGATGGCTTTCTTT.

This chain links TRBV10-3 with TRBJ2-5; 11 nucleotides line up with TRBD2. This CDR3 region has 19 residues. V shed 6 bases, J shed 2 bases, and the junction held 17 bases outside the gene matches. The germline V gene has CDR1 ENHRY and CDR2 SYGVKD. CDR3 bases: TGTGCCATCAGCAAGAAAGCCCCCGGGACTAGCGGATTGCAAGAGACCCAGTACTTC. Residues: CAISKKAPGTSGLQETQYF.

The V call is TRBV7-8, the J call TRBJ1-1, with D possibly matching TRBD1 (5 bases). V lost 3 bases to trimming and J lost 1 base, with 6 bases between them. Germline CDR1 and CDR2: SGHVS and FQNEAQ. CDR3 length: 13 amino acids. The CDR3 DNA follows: TGTGCCAGCAGCTTCACAGGGAACACTGAAGCTTTCTTT. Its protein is CASSFTGNTEAFF.

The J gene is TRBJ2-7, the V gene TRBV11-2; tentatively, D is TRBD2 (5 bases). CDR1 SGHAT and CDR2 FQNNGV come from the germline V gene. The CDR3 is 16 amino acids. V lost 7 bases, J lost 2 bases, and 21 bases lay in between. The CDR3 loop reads CASIITGSNRTYEQYF. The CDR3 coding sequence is TGTGCCAGCATTATCACGGGGTCAAATAGGACCTACGAGCAGTACTTC.

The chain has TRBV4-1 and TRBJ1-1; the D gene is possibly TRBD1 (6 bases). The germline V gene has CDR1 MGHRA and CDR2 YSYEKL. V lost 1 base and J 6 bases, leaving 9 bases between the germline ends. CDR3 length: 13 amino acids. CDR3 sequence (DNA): TGCGCCAGCAGCCAAGGGGACACCCCTGAAGCTTTCTTT. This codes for CASSQGDTPEAFF.

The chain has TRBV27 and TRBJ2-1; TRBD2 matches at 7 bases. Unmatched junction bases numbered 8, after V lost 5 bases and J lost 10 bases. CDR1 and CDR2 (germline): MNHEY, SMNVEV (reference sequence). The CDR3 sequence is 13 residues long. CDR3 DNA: TGTGCCAGCAGTCGGACTAGGGTTGAGGAGCAGTTCTTC. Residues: CASSRTRVEEQFF.

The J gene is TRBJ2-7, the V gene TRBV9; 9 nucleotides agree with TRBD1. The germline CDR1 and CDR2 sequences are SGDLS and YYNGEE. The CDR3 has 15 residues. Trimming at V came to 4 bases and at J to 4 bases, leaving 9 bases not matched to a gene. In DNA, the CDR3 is TGTGCCAGCAGCAACCAGGGGACAGGGAGGTACGAGCAGTACTTC. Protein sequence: CASSNQGTGRYEQYF.

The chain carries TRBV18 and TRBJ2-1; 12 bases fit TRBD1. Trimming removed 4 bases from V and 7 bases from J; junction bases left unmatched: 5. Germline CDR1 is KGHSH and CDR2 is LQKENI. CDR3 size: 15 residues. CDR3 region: CASSRRDRGLNEQFF. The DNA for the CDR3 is TGTGCCAGCTCACGCCGGGACAGGGGGCTGAATGAGCAGTTCTTC. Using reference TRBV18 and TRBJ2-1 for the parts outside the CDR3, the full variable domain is NAGVMQNPRHLVRRRGQEARLRCSPMKGHSHVYWYRQLPEEGLKFMVYLQKENIIDESGMPKERFSAEFPKEGPSILRIQQVVRGDSAAYFCASSRRDRGLNEQFFGPGTRLTVL.

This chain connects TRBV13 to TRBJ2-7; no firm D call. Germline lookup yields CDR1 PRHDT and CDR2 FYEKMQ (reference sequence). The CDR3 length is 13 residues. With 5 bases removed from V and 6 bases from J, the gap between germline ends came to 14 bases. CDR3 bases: TGTGCCAGCAGCGAAACCTCTAGTGGCGAGCAGTACTTC. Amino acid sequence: CASSETSSGEQYF. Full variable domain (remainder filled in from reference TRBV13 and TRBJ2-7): AAGVIQSPRHLIKEKRETATLKCYPIPRHDTVYWYQQGPGQDPQFLISFYEKMQSDKGSIPDRFSAQQFSDYHSELNMSSLELGDSALYFCASSETSSGEQYFGPGTRLTVT.

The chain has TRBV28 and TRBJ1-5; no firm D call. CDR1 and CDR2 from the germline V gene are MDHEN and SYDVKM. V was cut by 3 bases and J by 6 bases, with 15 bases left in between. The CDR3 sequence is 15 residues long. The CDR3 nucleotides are TGTGCCAGCAGTTTTGCGGGAGTATGGGGTCAGCCCCAGCATTTT. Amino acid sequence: CASSFAGVWGQPQHF. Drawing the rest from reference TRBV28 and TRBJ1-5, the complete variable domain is DVKVTQSSRYLVKRTGEKVFLECVQDMDHENMFWYRQDPGLGLRLIYFSYDVKMKEKGDIPEGYSVSREKKERFSLILESASTNQTSMYLCASSFAGVWGQPQHFGDGTRLSIL.

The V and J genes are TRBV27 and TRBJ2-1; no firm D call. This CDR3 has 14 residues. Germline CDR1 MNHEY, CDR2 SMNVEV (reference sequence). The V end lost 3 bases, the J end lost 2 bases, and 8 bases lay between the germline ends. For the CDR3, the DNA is TGTGCCAGCAGTTTCAGGCAAGCCTACAATGAGCAGTTCTTC. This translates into CASSFRQAYNEQFF.

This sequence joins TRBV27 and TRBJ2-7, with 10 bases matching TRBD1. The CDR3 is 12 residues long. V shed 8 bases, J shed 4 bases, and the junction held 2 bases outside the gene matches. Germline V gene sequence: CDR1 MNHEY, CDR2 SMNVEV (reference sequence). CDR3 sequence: CASGDRGYEQYF. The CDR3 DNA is TGTGCCAGCGGGGACAGGGGTTACGAGCAGTACTTC.

CDR3 sequence reads: CASSLPSTGGYTEAFF. CDR3 bases: TGTGCCAGCAGTTTACCATCCACAGGGGGCTACACTGAAGCTTTCTTT. The chain links TRBV27 to TRBJ1-1; 9 nucleotides agree with TRBD1. Germline trimming cut 2 bases from V and 3 bases from J; bases unmatched to any gene: 7. The CDR3 runs to 16 residues. Germline CDR1 is MNHEY and CDR2 is SMNVEV (reference sequence).

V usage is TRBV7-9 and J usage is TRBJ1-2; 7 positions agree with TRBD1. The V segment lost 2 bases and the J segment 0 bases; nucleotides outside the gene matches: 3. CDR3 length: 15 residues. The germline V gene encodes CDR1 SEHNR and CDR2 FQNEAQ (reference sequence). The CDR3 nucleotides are TGTGCCAGCAGCTTAATCGGGACAGCTAACTATGGCTACACCTTC. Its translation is CASSLIGTANYGYTF.

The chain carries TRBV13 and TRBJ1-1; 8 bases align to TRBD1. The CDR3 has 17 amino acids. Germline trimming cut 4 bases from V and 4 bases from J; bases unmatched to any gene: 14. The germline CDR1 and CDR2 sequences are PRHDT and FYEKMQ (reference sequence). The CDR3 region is CASSSGQAGVWGTEAFF. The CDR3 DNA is TGTGCCAGCAGCTCGGGACAGGCGGGGGTATGGGGCACTGAAGCTTTCTTT.

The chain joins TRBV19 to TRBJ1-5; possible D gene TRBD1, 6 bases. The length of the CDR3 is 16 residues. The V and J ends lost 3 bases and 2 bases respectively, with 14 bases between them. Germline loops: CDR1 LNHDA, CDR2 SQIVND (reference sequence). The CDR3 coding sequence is TGTGCCAGTAGTATCCGCAGGGGAAGCGGCAATCAGCCCCAGCATTTT. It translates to CASSIRRGSGNQPQHF. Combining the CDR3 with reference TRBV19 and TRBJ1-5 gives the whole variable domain DGGITQSPKYLFRKEGQNVTLSCEQNLNHDAMYWYRQDPGQGLRLIYYSQIVNDFQKGDIAEGYSVSREKKESFPLTVTSAQKNPTAFYLCASSIRRGSGNQPQHFGDGTRLSIL.

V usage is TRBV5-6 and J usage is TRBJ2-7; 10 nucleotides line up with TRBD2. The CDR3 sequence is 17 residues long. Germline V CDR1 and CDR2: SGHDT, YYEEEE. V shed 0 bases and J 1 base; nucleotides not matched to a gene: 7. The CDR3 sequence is CASSLVLAGSQSYEQYF. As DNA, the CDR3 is TGTGCCAGCAGCTTGGTACTAGCGGGATCCCAATCCTACGAGCAGTACTTC.

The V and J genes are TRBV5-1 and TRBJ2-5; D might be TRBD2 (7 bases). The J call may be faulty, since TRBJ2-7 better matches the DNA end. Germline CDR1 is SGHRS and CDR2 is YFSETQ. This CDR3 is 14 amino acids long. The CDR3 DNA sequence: TGCGCCAGCAGACCAACTGCGGGGGCTGGCGAGCAGTACTTC. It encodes CASRPTAGAGEQYF.

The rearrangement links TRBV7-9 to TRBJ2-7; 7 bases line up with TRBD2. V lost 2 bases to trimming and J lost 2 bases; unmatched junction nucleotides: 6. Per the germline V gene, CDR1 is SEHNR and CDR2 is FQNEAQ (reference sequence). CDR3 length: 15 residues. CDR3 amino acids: CASSLNAGVAYEQYF. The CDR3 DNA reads TGTGCCAGCAGCTTAAACGCGGGAGTAGCCTACGAGCAGTACTTC.

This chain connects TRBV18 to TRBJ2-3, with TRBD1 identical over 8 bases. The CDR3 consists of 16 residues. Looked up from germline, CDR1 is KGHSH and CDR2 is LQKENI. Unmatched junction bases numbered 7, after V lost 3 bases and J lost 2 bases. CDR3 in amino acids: CASSPRDRPSTDTQYF. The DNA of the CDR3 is TGTGCCAGCTCACCCCGGGACAGGCCTTCCACAGATACGCAGTATTTT.

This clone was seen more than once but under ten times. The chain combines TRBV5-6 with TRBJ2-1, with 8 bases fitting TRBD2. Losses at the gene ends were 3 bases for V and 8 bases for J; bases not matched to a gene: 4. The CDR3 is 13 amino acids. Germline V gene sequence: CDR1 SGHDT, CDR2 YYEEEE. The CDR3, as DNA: TGTGCCAGCAGCTCCGGGACTAGTGATGAGCAGTTCTTC. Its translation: CASSSGTSDEQFF.

Here the CDR3 DNA reads TGCGCCAGCAGCCGGCGGGAGGGGAGGGATACGCAGTATTTT. It yields the protein CASSRREGRDTQYF. This rearrangement joins TRBV5-1 to TRBJ2-3; TRBD2 agrees at 9 bases. In germline, CDR1 is SGHRS, CDR2 YFSETQ. The CDR3 runs to 14 residues. Trimming took 4 bases from V and 6 from J; bases not matched to a gene: 6. The full variable domain, completed using reference TRBV5-1 and TRBJ2-3, is KAGVTQTPRYLIKTRGQQVTLSCSPISGHRSVSWYQQTPGQGLQFLFEYFSETQRNKGNFPGRFSGRQFSNSRSEMNVSTLELGDSALYLCASSRREGRDTQYFGPGTRLTVL.

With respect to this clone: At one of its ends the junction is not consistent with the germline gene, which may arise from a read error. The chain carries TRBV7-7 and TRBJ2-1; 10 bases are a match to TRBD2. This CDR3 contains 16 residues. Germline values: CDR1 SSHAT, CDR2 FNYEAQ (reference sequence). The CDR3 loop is CASSPLAGGDYNEQFF. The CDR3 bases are TGTGCTAGCAGCCCATTAGCGGGAGGAGATTACAATGAGCAGTTCTTC.

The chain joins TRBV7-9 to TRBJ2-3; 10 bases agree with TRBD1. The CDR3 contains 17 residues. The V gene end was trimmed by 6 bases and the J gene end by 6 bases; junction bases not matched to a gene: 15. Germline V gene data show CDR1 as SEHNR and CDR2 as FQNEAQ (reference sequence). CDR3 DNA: TGTGCCAGCAGTGACTCCGGGACAGGGGAGGCCCGGGATACGCAGTATTTT. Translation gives CASSDSGTGEARDTQYF.